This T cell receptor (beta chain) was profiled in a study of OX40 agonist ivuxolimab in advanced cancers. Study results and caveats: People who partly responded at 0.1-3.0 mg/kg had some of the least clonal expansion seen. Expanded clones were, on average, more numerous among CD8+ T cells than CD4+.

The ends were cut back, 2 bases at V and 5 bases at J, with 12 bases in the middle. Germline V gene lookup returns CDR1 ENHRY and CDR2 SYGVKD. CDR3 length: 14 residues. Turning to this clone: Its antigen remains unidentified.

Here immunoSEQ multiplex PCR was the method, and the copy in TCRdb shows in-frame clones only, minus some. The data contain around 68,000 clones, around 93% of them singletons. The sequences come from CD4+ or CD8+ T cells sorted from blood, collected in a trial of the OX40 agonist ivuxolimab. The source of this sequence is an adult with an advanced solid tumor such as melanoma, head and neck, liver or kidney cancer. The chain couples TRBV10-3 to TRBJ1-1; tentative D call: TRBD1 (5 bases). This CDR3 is CAISEGDRETEAFF. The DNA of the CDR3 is TGTGCCATCAGTGAGGGGGACCGGGAGACTGAAGCTTTCTTT.